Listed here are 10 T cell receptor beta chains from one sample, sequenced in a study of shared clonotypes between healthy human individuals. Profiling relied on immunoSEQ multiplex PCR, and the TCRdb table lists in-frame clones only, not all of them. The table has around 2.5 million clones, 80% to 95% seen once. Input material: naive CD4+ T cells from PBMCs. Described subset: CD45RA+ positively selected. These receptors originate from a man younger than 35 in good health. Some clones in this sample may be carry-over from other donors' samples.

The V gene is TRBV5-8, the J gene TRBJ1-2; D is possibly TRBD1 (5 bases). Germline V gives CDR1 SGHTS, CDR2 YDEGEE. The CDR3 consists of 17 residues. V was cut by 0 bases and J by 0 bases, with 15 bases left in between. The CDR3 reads CASSLVGDLFANYGYTF. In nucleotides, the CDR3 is TGTGCCAGCAGCTTGGTAGGGGACTTATTTGCTAACTATGGCTACACCTTC.

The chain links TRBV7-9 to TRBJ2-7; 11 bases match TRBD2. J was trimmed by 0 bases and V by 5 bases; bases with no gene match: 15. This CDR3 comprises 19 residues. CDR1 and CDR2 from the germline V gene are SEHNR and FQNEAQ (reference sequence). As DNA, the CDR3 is TGTGCCAGCAGCCCCGGGCTAGCGGGAGGTCGGCCGAGCTCCTACGAGCAGTACTTC. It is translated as CASSPGLAGGRPSSYEQYF.

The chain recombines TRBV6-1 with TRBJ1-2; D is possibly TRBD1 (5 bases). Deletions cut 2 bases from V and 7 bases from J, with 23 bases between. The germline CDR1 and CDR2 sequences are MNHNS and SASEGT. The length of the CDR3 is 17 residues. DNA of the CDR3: TGTGCCAGCAGTGAATCCCCATACAGGACTCCCTGGGGTGGCTACACCTTC. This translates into CASSESPYRTPWGGYTF.

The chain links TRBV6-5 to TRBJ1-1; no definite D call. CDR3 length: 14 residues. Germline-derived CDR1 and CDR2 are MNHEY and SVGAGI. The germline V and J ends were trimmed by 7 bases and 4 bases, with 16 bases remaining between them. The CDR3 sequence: CASTEDGVSTEAFF. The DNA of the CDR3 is TGTGCCAGCACCGAGGACGGGGTCTCCACTGAAGCTTTCTTT.

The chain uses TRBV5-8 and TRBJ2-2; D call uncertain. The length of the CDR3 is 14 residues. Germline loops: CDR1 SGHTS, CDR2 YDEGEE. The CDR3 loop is CVHPALQKLGELFF. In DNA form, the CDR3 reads TGTGTACACCCGGCGCTACAAAAGCTCGGGGAGCTGTTTTTT. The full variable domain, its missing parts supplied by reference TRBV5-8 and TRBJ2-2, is EAGVTQSPTHLIKTRGQQATLRCSPISGHTSVYWYQQALGLGLQFLLWYDEGEERNRGNFPPRFSGRQFPNYSSELNVNALELEDSALYLCVHPALQKLGELFFGEGSRLTVL.

CDR3 protein: CASSRDRDGPQHF. CDR3 DNA sequence: TGTGCCAGTAGCAGAGACAGGGACGGACCCCAGCATTTT. The chain combines TRBV19 with TRBJ1-5; 7 positions match TRBD1. This CDR3 is 13 amino acids long. Germline CDR1 LNHDA, CDR2 SQIVND (reference sequence). The junction had 9 bases not matched to a gene; V was cut back by 6 bases and J by 10 bases.

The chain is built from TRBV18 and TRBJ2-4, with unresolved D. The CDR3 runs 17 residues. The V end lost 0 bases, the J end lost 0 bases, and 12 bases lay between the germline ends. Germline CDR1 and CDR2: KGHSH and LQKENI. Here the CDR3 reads CASSPPAPLGAKNIQYF. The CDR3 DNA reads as TGTGCCAGCTCACCACCGGCCCCCTTGGGAGCCAAAAACATTCAGTACTTC.

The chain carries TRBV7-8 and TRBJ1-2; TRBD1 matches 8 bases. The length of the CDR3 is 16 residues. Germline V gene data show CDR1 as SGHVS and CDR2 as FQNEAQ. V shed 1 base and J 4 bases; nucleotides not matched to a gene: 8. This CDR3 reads CASSLVRGQAIYGYTF. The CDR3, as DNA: TGTGCCAGCAGCTTAGTTCGGGGACAGGCGATCTATGGCTACACCTTC.

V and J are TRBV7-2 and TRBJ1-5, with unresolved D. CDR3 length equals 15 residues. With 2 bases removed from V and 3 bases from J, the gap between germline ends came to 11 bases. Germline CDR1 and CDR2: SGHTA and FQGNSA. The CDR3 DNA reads TGTGCCAGCAGCTTAATAGTATCCGCCAATCAGCCCCAGCATTTT. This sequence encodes CASSLIVSANQPQHF.

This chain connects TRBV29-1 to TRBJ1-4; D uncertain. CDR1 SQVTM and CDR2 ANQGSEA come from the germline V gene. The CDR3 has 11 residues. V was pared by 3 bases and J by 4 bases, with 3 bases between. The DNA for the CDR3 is TGCAGCGTTGAGGGTAATGAAAAACTGTTTTTT. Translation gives CSVEGNEKLFF. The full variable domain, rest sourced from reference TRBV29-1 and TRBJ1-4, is SAVISQKPSRDICQRGTSLTIQCQVDSQVTMMFWYRQQPGQSLTLIATANQGSEATYESGFVIDKFPISRPNLTFSTLTVSNMSPEDSSIYLCSVEGNEKLFFGSGTQLSVL.